This section outlines one T cell receptor beta chain sequence together with its context. The V gene's germline CDR1 is SQVTM and CDR2 ANQGSEA. The CDR3 has 14 residues. The trim removed 3 bases at V and 8 bases at J, leaving 9 bases unmatched. Some clones are missing from TCRdb's copy, which holds only in-frame ones; the method was immunoSEQ multiplex PCR. The profile covers fewer than 200,000 clones, with approximately 90% appearing a single time and just over 1.4% taken by the ten largest. The data are from a study of control samples from healthy donors and cancer patients. The chain recombines TRBV29-1 with TRBJ1-2; 10 nucleotides line up with TRBD1. The TCR sequence derives from a man aged 30 to 45 in good health. Input material: blood. This CDR3 reads CSVESLGQGDGYTF. Here the CDR3 DNA reads TGCAGCGTTGAGAGCCTTGGACAGGGGGACGGCTACACCTTC.